The 28 T cell receptor beta chains presented below share a single source sample, sequenced in a study of regulatory T cells in long-lasting Graves disease. Sequencing libraries for TCR beta were prepared with iRepertoire HTBI primers and Arm-PCR of CDR3 regions. In TCRdb, the multiplex PCR reads were re-called with MiXCR into one record per CDR3 protein. The data show about 400,000 distinct CDR3 sequences, about a sixth seen once. Sample time point: newly diagnosed GD, antithyroid drugs for less than 3 months. After RNA was extracted from PBMCs, the TCR library was made from it. The sample in question was peripheral blood mononuclear cells (PBMCs), obtained at new diagnosis, from a patient treated with antithyroid drugs. The source is a female donor with Graves disease.

This clonotype was seen ten or more times. The gene calls are TRBV15 and TRBJ1-2; the D is unclear. With 6 bases removed from V and 7 bases from J, the gap between germline ends came to 15 bases. The CDR3 extends over 13 amino acids. Per the germline V gene, CDR1 is LNHNV and CDR2 is YYDKDF (reference sequence). This chain's CDR3 is CATREREERGYTF. The CDR3 bases are TGTGCCACCAGAGAGAGGGAGGAACGTGGCTACACCTTC.

Many counts were recorded for this clonotype. The chain is built from TRBV20-1 and TRBJ1-5; no reliable D call. This CDR3 contains 12 residues. V lost 6 bases and J 0 bases, leaving 6 bases between the germline ends. Germline V gene data show CDR1 as DFQATT and CDR2 as SNEGSKA (reference sequence). CDR3 DNA: TGCAGTGCCCAATATAGCAATCAGCCCCAGCATTTT. Residues: CSAQYSNQPQHF.

This clonotype was counted many times. This sequence joins TRBV4-2 and TRBJ2-1; D could derive from TRBD1 or TRBD2 (5 bases each). Trimming cost V 3 bases and J 5 bases, with 8 bases left between them. This CDR3 spans 13 amino acids. Germline V gene sequence: CDR1 LGHNA, CDR2 YNFKEQ. This CDR3 reads CASSHWDDNEQFF. Here the CDR3 DNA reads TGTGCCAGCAGCCATTGGGACGACAATGAGCAGTTCTTC.

This clonotype was seen repeatedly, ten times or more. V and J are TRBV20-1 and TRBJ1-1; D might be TRBD1 (6 bases). CDR1 is DFQATT and CDR2 is SNEGSKA in the germline V gene (reference sequence). The CDR3 length is 14 residues. Between the trimmed V and J ends, which lost 2 bases and 0 bases, there was a span of 10 bases. CDR3 DNA: TGCAGTGCTAGACCCGGGGGCGTGAACACTGAAGCTTTCTTT. It specifies CSARPGGVNTEAFF.

This clonotype showed up just once. The CDR3 bases are TGCAGTCCAAAAGGGGGCGGGTCCTACAATGAGCAGTTCTTC. It specifies CSPKGGGSYNEQFF. The V call is TRBV20-1, the J call TRBJ2-1; 7 bases agree with TRBD1. CDR3 length: 14 amino acids. V shed 8 bases and J 1 base; nucleotides not matched to a gene: 8. Per germline, CDR1 DFQATT and CDR2 SNEGSKA (reference sequence).

This clonotype has more than one count but fewer than ten. The V call is TRBV5-1, the J call TRBJ1-1; 10 bases agree with TRBD1. V lost 0 bases, J lost 7 bases, and 18 bases stayed unmatched. CDR1 is SGHRS and CDR2 is YFSETQ in the germline V gene. This CDR3 is built from 19 residues. CDR3 loop: CASSLVVAGQGNLRVEAFF. The CDR3 DNA sequence: TGCGCCAGCAGCTTGGTAGTCGCGGGACAGGGGAATCTTCGGGTTGAAGCTTTCTTT.

This clonotype was found many times. This sequence joins TRBV6-2 or TRBV6-3 and TRBJ2-7; D gene uncertain. Germline V gives CDR1 MNHEY, CDR2 SVGEGT. The V end was cut by 8 bases, the J end by 2 bases, with 7 bases between. The CDR3 sequence is 11 residues long. CDR3 loop: CASGLPYEQYF. DNA for the CDR3: TGTGCCAGCGGCCTACCCTACGAGCAGTACTTC.

In this sample, this clonotype turned up many times. This chain links TRBV30 with TRBJ2-7; D unresolved. Trimming cost V 4 bases and J 0 bases, with 10 bases left between them. This CDR3 contains 13 residues. CDR1 GTSNPN and CDR2 SVGIG come from the germline V gene (reference sequence). The CDR3 coding sequence is TGTGCCTGGAATCGGGCTAGCTCCTACGAGCAGTACTTC. Translating it yields CAWNRASSYEQYF.

In this sample, this clonotype turned up a few times. This chain links TRBV20-1 with TRBJ1-2; the D is unclear. Per germline, CDR1 DFQATT and CDR2 SNEGSKA (reference sequence). The length of the CDR3 is 12 residues. V was cut by 6 bases and J by 0 bases, with 8 bases left in between. Here the CDR3 reads CSALSANYGYTF. The DNA for the CDR3 is TGCAGTGCCTTATCAGCTAACTATGGCTACACCTTC.

This clonotype occurred many times. This chain connects TRBV12-3 or TRBV12-4 to TRBJ2-1; no clear D gene. This CDR3 has 10 amino acids. Trimming stripped 2 bases from V and 9 bases from J, with 2 bases between. As DNA, the CDR3 is TGTGCCAGCAGTTTAAGTGAGCAGTTCTTC. It translates to CASSLSEQFF.

J is TRBJ1-3 and V is TRBV12-3 or TRBV12-4, with 7 positions matching TRBD1. The CDR3 consists of 16 residues. The V and J ends lost 6 bases and 0 bases, in that order; junction bases with no gene match: 8. The CDR3 region has the DNA TGTGCCAGCAGATCCTACAGGGGAAGCTCTGGAAACACCATATATTTT. Translated, it gives CASRSYRGSSGNTIYF.

This clonotype was picked up one time. V usage is TRBV5-5 and J usage is TRBJ1-1, with D maybe TRBD1 (5 bases). CDR3 length equals 14 residues. Trimming left V 6 bases short and J 3 bases short, with 15 bases between. Germline loops: CDR1 SGHKS, CDR2 YYEKEE (reference sequence). The CDR3 DNA is TGTGCCAGCACCCAGAGGGGCAGCTACACTGAAGCTTTCTTT. Translating gives CASTQRGSYTEAFF.

The chain has TRBV28 and TRBJ2-5; TRBD1 matches 8 bases. The CDR3 totals 15 residues. The V segment lost 5 bases and the J segment 6 bases; nucleotides outside the gene matches: 11. CDR1 is MDHEN, CDR2 SYDVKM, per germline. The CDR3 loop is CASSPPRQGTQTQYF. The CDR3 region has the DNA TGTGCCAGCAGTCCACCACGACAGGGGACACAGACCCAGTACTTC.

This clonotype was picked up many times. The rearrangement links TRBV7-6 to TRBJ1-1; D is perhaps TRBD1 (5 bases). The V end lost 5 bases, the J end lost 1 base, and 14 bases lay between the germline ends. Germline V lookup: CDR1 SGHVS, CDR2 FNYEAQ. The CDR3 spans 15 residues. CDR3 in DNA: TGTGCCAGCAGCCTGGTAGGGGCACAGAACACTGAAGCTTTCTTT. This gives the protein CASSLVGAQNTEAFF.

V usage is TRBV7-9 and J usage is TRBJ1-5; D is possibly TRBD1 (5 bases). In germline, CDR1 is SEHNR, CDR2 FQNEAQ (reference sequence). Between the trimmed V and J ends, which lost 5 bases and 1 base, there was a span of 15 bases. The CDR3 runs to 16 residues. CDR3 residues: CASSRGAGASNQPQHF. The CDR3, as DNA: TGTGCCAGCAGCCGAGGGGCCGGGGCGAGCAATCAGCCCCAGCATTTT.

This clonotype was detected many times. The genes are TRBV13 and TRBJ2-7, with 9 bases that match TRBD1. Trimming removed 6 bases from V and 4 bases from J; junction bases left unmatched: 4. From germline, CDR1 is PRHDT and CDR2 FYEKMQ (reference sequence). The CDR3 is 13 residues long. The CDR3 sequence is CASRGGQGYEQYF. The CDR3 region has the DNA TGTGCCAGCAGGGGGGGACAGGGTTACGAGCAGTACTTC.

This chain uses TRBV4-1 with TRBJ2-6; D uncertain. The CDR3 is made up of 20 amino acids. The V end lost 5 bases, the J end lost 0 bases, and 23 bases lay between the germline ends. The germline CDR1 and CDR2 sequences are MGHRA and YSYEKL. The CDR3 region is CASSSPKVAAGLSGANVLTF. CDR3 DNA sequence: TGCGCCAGCAGCTCCCCCAAAGTGGCAGCTGGCCTCTCTGGGGCCAACGTCCTGACTTTC.

This clonotype has ten or more counts. This chain joins TRBV7-6 and TRBJ1-1, with D hard to call. This CDR3 region has 13 residues. Germline V gene data show CDR1 as SGHVS and CDR2 as FNYEAQ. V was cut by 4 bases and J by 2 bases, with 8 bases left in between. The CDR3 sequence: CASSYSRNTEAFF. DNA for the CDR3: TGTGCCAGCAGCTATAGTCGAAACACTGAAGCTTTCTTT.

Many counts were recorded for this clonotype. The chain is built from TRBV3-1 and TRBJ2-7; 8 bases align to TRBD2. The CDR3 contains 16 residues. Trimming removed 0 bases from V and 5 bases from J; junction bases left unmatched: 9. CDR1 and CDR2 (germline): LGHDT, YNNKEL (reference sequence). As DNA, the CDR3 is TGTGCCAGCAGCCAAGACCGCCGGGGGGGAGTCCACGAGCAGTACTTC. Translated, it gives CASSQDRRGGVHEQYF.

This clonotype was counted many times. The V gene is TRBV28, the J gene TRBJ2-3, with 8 nucleotides matching TRBD2. After removal of 3 bases from V and 3 bases from J, the junction contained 2 bases not matched to a gene. The germline V gene encodes CDR1 MDHEN and CDR2 SYDVKM. The CDR3 runs 14 residues. The CDR3 DNA reads as TGTGCCAGCAGTTTGACTAGCGCTACAGATACGCAGTATTTT. It yields the protein CASSLTSATDTQYF.

This clonotype appeared many times. The V call is TRBV6-1, the J call TRBJ1-5; D is unclear. CDR1 and CDR2 from the germline V gene are MNHNS and SASEGT. Trimming took 11 bases from V and 0 from J, leaving 17 bases between them. The CDR3 sequence is 15 residues long. The CDR3 here is CAAAPTGYSNQPQHF. The CDR3 coding sequence is TGTGCCGCCGCCCCGACGGGTTATAGCAATCAGCCCCAGCATTTT.

The table lists this clonotype with a few counts. The chain combines TRBV27 with TRBJ1-6; 7 bases are a match to TRBD1. J lost 0 bases, V lost 6 bases, and 8 bases had no gene match. Germline V gene data show CDR1 as MNHEY and CDR2 as SMNVEV (reference sequence). This CDR3 spans 17 amino acids. The CDR3: CASRRDRAGSYNSPLHF. The CDR3 nucleotides are TGTGCCAGCAGGCGAGACAGGGCCGGCTCCTATAATTCACCCCTCCACTTT.

This chain joins TRBV6-1 and TRBJ2-2; no firm D call. Germline assignment: CDR1 MNHNS and CDR2 SASEGT. The CDR3 runs 17 residues. Trimming removed 0 bases from V and 4 bases from J, with 15 bases in between. This chain's CDR3 is CASSEAIDGRVTGELFF. For the CDR3, the DNA is TGTGCCAGCAGTGAAGCGATAGACGGGCGAGTCACCGGGGAGCTGTTTTTT.

To note about this clonotype: A much larger clone is a single base away; this may be a read error. The chain uses TRBV18 and TRBJ1-2; 7 bases agree with TRBD1. Trimming at V came to 8 bases and at J to 6 bases, leaving 9 bases not matched to a gene. The CDR3 contains 13 residues. Germline CDR1 KGHSH, CDR2 LQKENI. CDR3 DNA sequence: TGTGCCAGCCCACGGGACAGTGCGAATGGCTACACCTTC. Its translation: CASPRDSANGYTF.

This clonotype has a count of ten or more. The chain carries TRBV9 and TRBJ2-2; D possibly corresponds to TRBD2 (5 bases). CDR3 length: 14 residues. V was trimmed by 4 bases and J by 9 bases, leaving 16 bases between them. Germline assignment: CDR1 SGDLS and CDR2 YYNGEE. The CDR3 sequence: CASSPAGHLRELFF. CDR3 sequence (DNA): TGTGCCAGCAGCCCCGCGGGCCACCTGCGGGAGCTGTTTTTT.

This chain joins TRBV20-1 and TRBJ1-1; 8 nucleotides agree with TRBD1. The CDR3 totals 14 residues. Germline CDR1 is DFQATT and CDR2 is SNEGSKA (reference sequence). Trimming cost V 6 bases and J 2 bases; bases outside gene matches: 8. The CDR3 DNA is TGCAGTGCCAGACCTCCAGGGGGCAACACTGAAGCTTTCTTT. It encodes CSARPPGGNTEAFF.

This clonotype has at least ten counts. The rearrangement uses TRBV27 and TRBJ1-4, with no clear D. The CDR3 has 13 residues. The germline CDR1 and CDR2 sequences are MNHEY and SMNVEV (reference sequence). V gave up 6 bases and J gave up 8 bases, with 13 bases separating them. The DNA for the CDR3 is TGTGCCAGCAGCCCCCTTGCGGCGGAAAAACTGTTTTTT. Translation gives CASSPLAAEKLFF.

To note about this clonotype: Since no conserved phenylalanine or tryptophan closes the CDR3, a read error is the likely cause. This chain uses TRBV10-3 with TRBJ2-1, with D perhaps given as TRBD1 or TRBD2 (6 bases each). This CDR3 region has 14 residues. The V end was cut by 2 bases, the J end by 10 bases, with 15 bases between. Germline V gene lookup returns CDR1 ENHRY and CDR2 SYGVKD. The CDR3 region is CAISEPEGGGEQFS. The CDR3 DNA follows: TGTGCCATCAGTGAGCCCGAGGGGGGAGGAGAGCAGTTCTCC.